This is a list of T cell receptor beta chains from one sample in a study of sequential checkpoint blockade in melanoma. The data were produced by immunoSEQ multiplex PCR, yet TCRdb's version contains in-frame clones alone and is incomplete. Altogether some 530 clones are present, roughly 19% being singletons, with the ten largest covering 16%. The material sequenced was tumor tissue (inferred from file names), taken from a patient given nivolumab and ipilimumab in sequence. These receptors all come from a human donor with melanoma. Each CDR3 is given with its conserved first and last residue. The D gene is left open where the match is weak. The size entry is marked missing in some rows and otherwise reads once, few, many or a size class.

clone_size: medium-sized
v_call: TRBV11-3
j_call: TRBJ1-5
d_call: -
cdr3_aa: CASSQGIGGSNQPQHF
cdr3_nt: TGTGCCAGCAGCCAAGGAATAGGGGGAAGCAATCAGCCCCAGCATTTT

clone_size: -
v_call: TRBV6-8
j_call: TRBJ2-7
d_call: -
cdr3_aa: CASSYGTGPSSEQYF
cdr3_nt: TGTGCCAGCAGTTACGGCACCGGGCCTTCGAGTGAGCAGTACTTC

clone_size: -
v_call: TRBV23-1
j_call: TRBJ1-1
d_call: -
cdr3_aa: CASSPGVGTEAFF
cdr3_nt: TGCGCCAGCAGCCCGGGGGTGGGCACTGAAGCTTTCTTT

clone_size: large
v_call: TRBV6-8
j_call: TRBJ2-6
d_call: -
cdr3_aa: CASSDDNSGANVLTF
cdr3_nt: TGTGCCAGCAGTGACGACAACTCTGGGGCCAACGTCCTGACTTTC

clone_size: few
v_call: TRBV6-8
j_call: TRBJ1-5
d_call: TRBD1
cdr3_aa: CASSSLPGQGNYGQPQHF
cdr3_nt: TGTGCCAGCAGTTCTTTGCCGGGACAGGGTAACTATGGTCAGCCCCAGCATTTT

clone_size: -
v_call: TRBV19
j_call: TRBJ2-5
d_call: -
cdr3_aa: CASSIGVVEETQYF
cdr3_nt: TGTGCCAGTAGTATAGGGGTAGTGGAAGAGACCCAGTACTTC

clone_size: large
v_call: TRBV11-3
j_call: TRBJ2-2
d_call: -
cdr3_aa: CASSLGANTGELFF
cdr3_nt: TGTGCCAGCAGCTTAGGGGCCAACACCGGGGAGCTGTTTTTT

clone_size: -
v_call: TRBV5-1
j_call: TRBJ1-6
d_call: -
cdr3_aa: CASSSSTGGYNSPLHF
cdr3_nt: TGCGCCAGCAGCTCTTCGACAGGTGGTTATAATTCACCCCTCCACTTT

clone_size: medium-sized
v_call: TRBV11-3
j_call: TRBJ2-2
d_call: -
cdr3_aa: CASSFVWNRLNTGELFF
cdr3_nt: TGTGCCAGCAGCTTTGTTTGGAATAGACTGAACACCGGGGAGCTGTTTTTT

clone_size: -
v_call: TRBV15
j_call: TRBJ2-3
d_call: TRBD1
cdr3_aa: CATSRAQGPSTDTQYF
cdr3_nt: TGTGCCACCAGCAGGGCACAGGGGCCTAGCACAGATACGCAGTATTTT

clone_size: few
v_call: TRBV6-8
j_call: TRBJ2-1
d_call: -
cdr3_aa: CASIPGVGSYNEQFF
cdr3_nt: TGTGCCAGCATCCCGGGAGTGGGGTCCTACAATGAGCAGTTCTTC

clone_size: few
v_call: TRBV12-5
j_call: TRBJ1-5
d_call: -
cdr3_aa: CASNPASNQPQHF
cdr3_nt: TGTGCCAGCAATCCCGCCAGCAATCAGCCCCAGCATTTT

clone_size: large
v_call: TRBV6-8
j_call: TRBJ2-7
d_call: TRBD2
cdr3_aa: CASSYTLAGDFYEQYF
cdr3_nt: TGTGCCAGCAGTTATACACTAGCGGGGGATTTCTACGAGCAGTACTTC

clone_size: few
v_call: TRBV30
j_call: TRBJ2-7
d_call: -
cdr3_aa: CAWVRGTASYEQYF
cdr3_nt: TGTGCCTGGGTCCGCGGGACAGCCTCCTACGAGCAGTACTTC

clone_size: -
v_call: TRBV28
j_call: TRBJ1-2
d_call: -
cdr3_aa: CASTTGDYGYTF
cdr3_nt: TGTGCCAGCACTACCGGAGACTATGGCTACACCTTC

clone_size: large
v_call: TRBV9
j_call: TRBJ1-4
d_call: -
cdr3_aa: CASSVAEPNEKLFF
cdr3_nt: TGTGCCAGCAGCGTGGCAGAACCTAATGAAAAACTGTTTTTT

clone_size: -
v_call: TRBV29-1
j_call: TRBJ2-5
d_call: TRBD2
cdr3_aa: CSVDYLAGVRETQYF
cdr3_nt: TGCAGCGTTGACTACCTAGCGGGAGTAAGAGAGACCCAGTACTTC

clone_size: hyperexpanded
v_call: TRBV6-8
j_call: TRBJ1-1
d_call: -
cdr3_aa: CASSYQGSTEAFF
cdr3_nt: TGTGCCAGCAGTTACCAGGGAAGTACTGAAGCTTTCTTT

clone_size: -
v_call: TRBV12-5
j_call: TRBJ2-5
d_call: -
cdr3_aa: CASTKRHLAETQYF
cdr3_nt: TGTGCCAGCACCAAGAGGCACTTAGCGGAGACCCAGTACTTC

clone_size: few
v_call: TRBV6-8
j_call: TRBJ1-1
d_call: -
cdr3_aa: CASSYLLPLGQNTEAFF
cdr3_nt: TGTGCCAGCAGTTACCTTCTACCTCTAGGGCAAAACACTGAAGCTTTCTTT

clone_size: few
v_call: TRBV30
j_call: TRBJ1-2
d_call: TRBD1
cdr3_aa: CAWSYDGQVYGYTF
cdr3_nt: TGTGCCTGGAGTTATGATGGACAGGTTTATGGCTACACCTTC

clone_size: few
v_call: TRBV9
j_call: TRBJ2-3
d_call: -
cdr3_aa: CASSEPVRDTQYF
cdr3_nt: TGTGCCAGCAGCGAGCCCGTGAGGGATACGCAGTATTTT

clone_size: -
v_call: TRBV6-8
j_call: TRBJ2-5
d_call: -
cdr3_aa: CASTDLGDLIGETQYF
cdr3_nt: TGTGCCAGCACCGACCTCGGGGACCTCATAGGAGAGACCCAGTACTTC

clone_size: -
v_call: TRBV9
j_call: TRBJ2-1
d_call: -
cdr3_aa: CASSVSGASYNEQFF
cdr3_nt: TGTGCCAGCAGCGTCAGCGGAGCATCCTACAATGAGCAGTTCTTC

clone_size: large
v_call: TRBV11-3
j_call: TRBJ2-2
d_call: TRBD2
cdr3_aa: CASTHPYNLAGVHTGELFF
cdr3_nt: TGTGCCAGCACTCACCCATACAATCTAGCGGGGGTACACACCGGGGAGCTGTTTTTT

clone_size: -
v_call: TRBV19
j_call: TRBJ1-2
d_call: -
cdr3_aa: CASSWASGYGYTF
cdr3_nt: TGTGCCAGTAGTTGGGCATCGGGCTATGGCTACACCTTC

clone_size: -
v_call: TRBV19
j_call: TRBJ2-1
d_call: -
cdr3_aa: CASSIPGTRGEQFF
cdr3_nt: TGTGCCAGTAGTATCCCTGGGACACGTGGTGAGCAGTTCTTC

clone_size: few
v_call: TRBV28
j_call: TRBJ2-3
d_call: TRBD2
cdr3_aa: CASWPSRGDSSTDTQYF
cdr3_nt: TGTGCCAGCTGGCCTTCGCGGGGGGACTCAAGCACAGATACGCAGTATTTT

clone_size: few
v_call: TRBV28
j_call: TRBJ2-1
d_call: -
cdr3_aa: CASSPPASTNYNEQFF
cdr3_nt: TGTGCCAGCAGCCCCCCCGCCAGCACAAATTACAATGAGCAGTTCTTC

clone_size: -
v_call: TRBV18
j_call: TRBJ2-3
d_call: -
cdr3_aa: CASSPSGLTDTQYF
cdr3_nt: TGTGCCAGCTCACCGAGCGGGCTCACAGATACGCAGTATTTT

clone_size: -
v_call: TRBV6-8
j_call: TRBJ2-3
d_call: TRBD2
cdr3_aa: CASTPGGGTSFAQYF
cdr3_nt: TGTGCCAGCACCCCGGGAGGCGGGACTAGCTTTGCGCAGTATTTT

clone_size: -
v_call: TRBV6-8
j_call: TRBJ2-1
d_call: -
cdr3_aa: CASSYSVLAYNEQFF
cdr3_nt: TGTGCCAGCAGTTACTCAGTTTTGGCTTACAATGAGCAGTTCTTC

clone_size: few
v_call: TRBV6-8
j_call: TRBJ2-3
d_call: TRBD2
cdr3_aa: CASSSGAGGPPDTQYF
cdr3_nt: TGTGCCAGCAGTTCAGGGGCGGGAGGGCCTCCCGATACGCAGTATTTT

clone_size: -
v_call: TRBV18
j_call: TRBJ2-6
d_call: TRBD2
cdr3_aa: CASSPAGGSGANVLTF
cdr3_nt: TGTGCCAGCTCACCTGCGGGGGGTTCTGGGGCCAACGTCCTGACTTTC

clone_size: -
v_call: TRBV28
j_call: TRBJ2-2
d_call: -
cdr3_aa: CASRQPNTGELFF
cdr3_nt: TGTGCCAGCAGACAGCCGAACACCGGGGAGCTGTTTTTT

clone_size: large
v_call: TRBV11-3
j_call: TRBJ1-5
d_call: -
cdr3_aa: CASSFDGSNQPQHF
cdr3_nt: TGTGCCAGCAGCTTTGACGGTAGCAATCAGCCCCAGCATTTT

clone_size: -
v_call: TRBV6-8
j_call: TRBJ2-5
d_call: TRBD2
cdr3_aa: CAISVLATETQYF
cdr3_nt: TGTGCCATCTCTGTACTAGCGACAGAGACCCAGTACTTC

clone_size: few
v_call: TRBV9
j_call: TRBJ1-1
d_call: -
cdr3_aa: CASSRGGPRALGTEAFF
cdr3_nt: TGTGCCAGCAGCAGGGGGGGGCCCCGGGCCCTGGGCACTGAAGCTTTCTTT

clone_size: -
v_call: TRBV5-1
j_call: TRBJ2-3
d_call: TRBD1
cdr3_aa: CASSPMTGNTDTQYF
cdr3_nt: TGCGCCAGCAGCCCGATGACAGGGAACACAGATACGCAGTATTTT

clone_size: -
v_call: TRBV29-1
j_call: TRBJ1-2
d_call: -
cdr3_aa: CSVVGDEAAGLYGYTF
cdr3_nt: TGCAGCGTTGTCGGTGATGAGGCAGCTGGGCTCTATGGCTACACCTTC

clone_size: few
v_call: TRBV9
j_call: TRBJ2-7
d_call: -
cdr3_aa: CASSTIPGTYEQYF
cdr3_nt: TGTGCCAGCAGCACAATCCCCGGGACCTACGAGCAGTACTTC

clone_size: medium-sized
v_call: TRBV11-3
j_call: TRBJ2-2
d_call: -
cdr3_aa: CASSLDGANSGELFF
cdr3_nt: TGTGCCAGCAGCTTGGACGGGGCGAACTCCGGGGAGCTGTTTTTT

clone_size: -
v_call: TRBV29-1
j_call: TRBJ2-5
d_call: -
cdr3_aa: CSSPDSLKQETQYF
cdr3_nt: TGCAGCTCACCGGACAGCCTTAAACAAGAGACCCAGTACTTC

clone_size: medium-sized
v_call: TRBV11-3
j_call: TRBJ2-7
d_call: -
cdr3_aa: CASSSGQLGFYEQYF
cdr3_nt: TGTGCCAGCAGCTCGGGGCAGCTCGGATTCTACGAGCAGTACTTC

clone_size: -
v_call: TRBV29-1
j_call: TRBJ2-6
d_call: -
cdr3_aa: CSAQSDINSGANVLTF
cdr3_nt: TGCAGCGCACAGTCGGACATCAACTCTGGGGCCAACGTCCTGACTTTC

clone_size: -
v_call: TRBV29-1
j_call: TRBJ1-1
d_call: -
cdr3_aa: CSVARQGLTEAFF
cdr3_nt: TGCAGCGTTGCACGGCAGGGGTTGACTGAAGCTTTCTTT

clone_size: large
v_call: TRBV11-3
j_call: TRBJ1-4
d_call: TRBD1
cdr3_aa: CASSSTGGIGKLFF
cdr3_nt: TGTGCCAGCAGCTCCACAGGGGGGATCGGGAAACTGTTTTTT